The 30 T cell receptor beta chains given below trace back to one sample, sequenced in a study of shared clonotypes between healthy human individuals. Sequenced by immunoSEQ multiplex PCR; TCRdb stores in-frame clones only, minus some. This sample has approximately 2,300,000 clones, with 85% to 95% found just once. Material for sequencing was naive CD4+ T cells from PBMCs. Sample subset: CD45RA+ positively selected. The receptors originated from a man between 18 and 35 years old in good health. Some clones in this sample may be carry-over from other donors' samples.

The chain employs TRBV5-4 and TRBJ1-2; the D gene is possibly TRBD1 (5 bases). Trimming took 4 bases from V and 2 from J, leaving 12 bases between them. The CDR3 has 14 residues. The germline V gene has CDR1 SGHNT and CDR2 YYREEE (reference sequence). The CDR3 DNA follows: TGTGCCAGCAGCCAAGGGGCAGGGAACTATGGCTACACCTTC. It translates to CASSQGAGNYGYTF.

The chain couples TRBV7-9 to TRBJ2-1; perhaps TRBD2 as D (6 bases). The V gene lost 5 bases and the J gene lost 0 bases, with 20 bases spanning the gap. Germline lookup yields CDR1 SEHNR and CDR2 FQNEAQ (reference sequence). The CDR3 has 18 residues. The CDR3: CASSQYRDWGSSYNEQFF. The CDR3 DNA reads TGTGCCAGCAGCCAGTACCGGGACTGGGGGAGCTCCTACAATGAGCAGTTCTTC.

This sequence joins TRBV7-9 and TRBJ1-5, with D tentatively TRBD1 (5 bases). The CDR3 totals 16 residues. Germline CDR1 reads SEHNR; CDR2 reads FQNEAQ (reference sequence). V lost 4 bases and J 0 bases, leaving 13 bases between the germline ends. CDR3: CASSSRDGNSNQPQHF. CDR3 nucleotide sequence: TGTGCCAGCAGCTCCCGGGACGGTAATAGCAATCAGCCCCAGCATTTT.

The rearrangement uses TRBV10-3 and TRBJ1-1; D possibly corresponds to TRBD1 (6 bases). Germline V gives CDR1 ENHRY, CDR2 SYGVKD. The CDR3 covers 16 residues. Trimming pared 10 bases from V and 1 base from J, leaving 22 bases between. The CDR3 loop is CATRFRQGRENTEAFF. The CDR3 region has the DNA TGTGCCACCCGGTTTCGCCAGGGGAGAGAGAACACTGAAGCTTTCTTT.

As regards this clone: The same CDR3 is also encoded by other DNA sequences in this sample. The rearrangement uses TRBV28 and TRBJ2-1; D remains unclear. The CDR3 has 12 residues. Trimming took 3 bases from V and 5 from J, leaving 5 bases between them. Germline V lookup: CDR1 MDHEN, CDR2 SYDVKM. CDR3 residues: CASSLTNNEQFF. The DNA of the CDR3 is TGTGCCAGCAGTTTGACAAACAATGAGCAGTTCTTC.

This clone was recorded only once. V and J are TRBV28 and TRBJ1-4; 8 nucleotides agree with TRBD1. Per the germline V gene, CDR1 is MDHEN and CDR2 is SYDVKM. Losses at the gene ends were 2 bases for V and 8 bases for J; bases not matched to a gene: 10. This CDR3 has 16 residues. CDR3 loop: CASSLRTGGVMEKLFF. In nucleotides, the CDR3 is TGTGCCAGCAGTTTAAGAACAGGGGGAGTCATGGAAAAACTGTTTTTT.

This chain connects TRBV6-1 to TRBJ2-7; 7 bases are a match to TRBD2. Looked up from germline, CDR1 is MNHNS and CDR2 is SASEGT. The CDR3 length is 14 residues. V was clipped by 2 bases and J by 2 bases; unmatched bases: 3. DNA of the CDR3: TGTGCCAGCAGTGAAAGGGAGGGCCCCTACGAGCAGTACTTC. Amino acids: CASSEREGPYEQYF.

This chain connects TRBV10-3 to TRBJ1-2; perhaps TRBD1 as D (6 bases). Per germline, CDR1 ENHRY and CDR2 SYGVKD. V was clipped by 2 bases and J by 7 bases, with 17 bases between them. The CDR3 extends over 15 amino acids. The CDR3 sequence is CAISESRDNLSGYTF. The CDR3 DNA follows: TGTGCCATCAGTGAGAGCAGGGACAACCTCTCTGGCTACACCTTC.

This clone was seen a few times. J is TRBJ1-5 and V is TRBV19; D is uncertain. The germline CDR1 and CDR2 sequences are LNHDA and SQIVND (reference sequence). This CDR3 comprises 15 residues. Trimming took off 4 bases at V and 4 bases at J, with 14 bases between the two ends. CDR3 protein: CASSNPWTVNQPQHF. The CDR3 coding sequence is TGTGCCAGTAGTAATCCTTGGACGGTGAATCAGCCCCAGCATTTT.

This clone was counted a single time. The chain joins TRBV7-3 to TRBJ1-1, with D unclear. The germline gives CDR1 SGHTA, CDR2 FQGTGA. The germline V and J ends were trimmed by 1 base and 4 bases, with 10 bases remaining between them. The CDR3 is 14 residues long. CDR3 DNA: TGTGCCAGCAGCTTAAATGGAGGTCCCACTGAAGCTTTCTTT. Amino acid sequence: CASSLNGGPTEAFF.

This clone was found once. The chain uses TRBV5-1 and TRBJ1-2; 7 bases agree with TRBD1. The CDR3 has 16 residues. Germline values: CDR1 SGHRS, CDR2 YFSETQ. Trimming removed 4 bases from V and 3 bases from J; junction bases left unmatched: 12. The CDR3 reads CASSPGRDRADYGYTF. In nucleotides, the CDR3 is TGCGCCAGCAGCCCGGGAAGAGACAGGGCGGACTATGGCTACACCTTC.

This clone occurred once. This chain connects TRBV10-3 to TRBJ2-5; D remains unclear. The V end was cut by 0 bases, the J end by 5 bases, with 10 bases between. Germline loops: CDR1 ENHRY, CDR2 SYGVKD. This CDR3 has 14 residues. This chain's CDR3 is CAISESRSGETQYF. CDR3 sequence (DNA): TGTGCCATCAGTGAGTCTAGATCTGGGGAGACCCAGTACTTC.

This clone appeared once. The chain uses TRBV11-1 and TRBJ2-7; D might be TRBD1 (5 bases). V was shortened by 1 base and J by 0 bases, with 7 bases between the two germline ends. CDR1 and CDR2 from the germline V gene are SGHAT and FQDESV (reference sequence). The CDR3 is 14 amino acids. The CDR3 protein is CASSLDRYSYEQYF. As DNA, the CDR3 is TGTGCCAGCAGCTTAGACAGGTACTCCTACGAGCAGTACTTC.

Comment on this clone: In the same sample, other DNA sequences code for this CDR3. The chain couples TRBV6-5 to TRBJ1-5; a possible D gene is TRBD1 (6 bases). Germline assignment: CDR1 MNHEY and CDR2 SVGAGI. V was clipped by 6 bases and J by 6 bases, with 12 bases between them. This CDR3 comprises 13 residues. This CDR3 reads CASSTRGGQPQHF. The CDR3 DNA sequence: TGTGCCAGCAGCACGAGAGGGGGTCAGCCCCAGCATTTT.

This rearrangement joins TRBV27 to TRBJ1-2; TRBD1 might be the D (6 bases). The germline V and J ends were trimmed by 2 bases and 8 bases, with 21 bases remaining between them. This CDR3 is 16 amino acids long. Germline V gene data show CDR1 as MNHEY and CDR2 as SMNVEV (reference sequence). The CDR3 sequence: CASSLRGALMVGGYTF. CDR3 bases: TGTGCCAGCAGTTTAAGGGGGGCGCTTATGGTCGGCGGCTACACCTTC.

As concerns this clone: This same CDR3 is encoded by further DNA sequences in the sample. This sequence joins TRBV5-1 and TRBJ1-1, with 9 bases fitting TRBD1. CDR1 SGHRS and CDR2 YFSETQ come from the germline V gene. V lost 4 bases, J lost 6 bases, and 4 bases stayed unmatched. The CDR3 sequence is 13 residues long. The CDR3 is CASSTDRGAEAFF. The CDR3 DNA reads TGCGCCAGCAGCACGGACAGGGGTGCTGAAGCTTTCTTT.

The gene calls are TRBV28 and TRBJ2-1; 13 nucleotides line up with TRBD2. With 3 bases clipped from V and 10 bases from J, the junction kept 12 bases outside the gene matches. The CDR3 covers 17 residues. Germline V CDR1 and CDR2: MDHEN, SYDVKM. This chain's CDR3 is CASSFLLPGLAGIEQFF. CDR3 in DNA: TGTGCCAGCAGTTTCCTCCTCCCGGGACTAGCGGGGATAGAGCAGTTCTTC.

The chain joins TRBV5-1 to TRBJ2-7; D might be TRBD2 (6 bases). Germline V gene data show CDR1 as SGHRS and CDR2 as YFSETQ. The CDR3 runs 16 residues. Deletions cut 1 base from V and 3 bases from J, with 17 bases between. The CDR3 protein is CASSLSFFPGLYEQYF. CDR3 bases: TGCGCCAGCAGCTTGTCTTTTTTTCCGGGACTCTACGAGCAGTACTTC.

The rearrangement joins TRBV5-1 to TRBJ2-1; TRBD2 matches at 10 bases. Trimming cost V 6 bases and J 13 bases; bases outside gene matches: 13. The germline CDR1 and CDR2 sequences are SGHRS and YFSETQ. The CDR3 has 14 residues. In DNA form, the CDR3 reads TGCGCCAGCAATCCAGGACTAGCGGACCAACATCAGTTCTTC. Translating gives CASNPGLADQHQFF.

The J gene is TRBJ2-1, the V gene TRBV5-1; D ambiguous. The V and J ends lost 1 base and 8 bases respectively, with 13 bases between them. Germline loops: CDR1 SGHRS, CDR2 YFSETQ. The CDR3 is 14 amino acids. CDR3 bases: TGCGCCAGCAGCTTGACCGCAGGCTCGGATGAGCAGTTCTTC. Amino acid sequence: CASSLTAGSDEQFF.

In the case of this clone: The sample contains more than one DNA sequence encoding this CDR3. The V gene is TRBV5-4, the J gene TRBJ1-3, with D possibly TRBD1 on 6 matching bases. V was pared by 0 bases and J by 4 bases, with 8 bases between. This CDR3 region has 14 residues. The germline gives CDR1 SGHNT, CDR2 YYREEE (reference sequence). The CDR3 DNA reads TGTGCCAGCAGCTTGGGCAGGGGCGGAAACACCATATATTTT. It codes for CASSLGRGGNTIYF.

In DNA form, the CDR3 reads TGTGCCAGCAGCCTCTGGTTGGTGGTCACGAACACTGAAGCTTTCTTT. It translates to CASSLWLVVTNTEAFF. This chain connects TRBV7-2 to TRBJ1-1; no definite D call. The germline V gene has CDR1 SGHTA and CDR2 FQGNSA. V lost 5 bases and J lost 1, with 17 bases in between. This CDR3 has 16 amino acids.

The J gene is TRBJ2-5, the V gene TRBV5-1; perhaps TRBD1 as D (8 bases). The germline V gene has CDR1 SGHRS and CDR2 YFSETQ. This CDR3 region has 15 residues. V was shortened by 4 bases and J by 2 bases, with 15 bases between the two germline ends. The DNA of the CDR3 is TGCGCCAGCAGCGTCGAACAGGGGGGGCAAGAGACCCAGTACTTC. Its translation is CASSVEQGGQETQYF.

The chain employs TRBV28 and TRBJ1-2; TRBD1 matches 7 bases. Germline V gene lookup returns CDR1 MDHEN and CDR2 SYDVKM. Germline trimming cut 2 bases from V and 8 bases from J; bases unmatched to any gene: 8. This CDR3 is 14 amino acids long. DNA for the CDR3: TGTGCCAGCAGTTTACAGGCAGGGGGTTACGGCTACACCTTC. As protein: CASSLQAGGYGYTF.

CDR3 amino acids: CASSASGRAYEQYF. CDR3 bases: TGTGCCAGCAGTGCCAGCGGGAGGGCCTACGAGCAGTACTTC. The chain is built from TRBV2 and TRBJ2-7; 10 bases are a match to TRBD2. There are 14 residues in the CDR3. J gave up 2 bases and V 4 bases, and 2 bases lay outside the gene matches. Germline V gene sequence: CDR1 SNHLY, CDR2 FYNNEI.

The V and J genes are TRBV29-1 and TRBJ1-2, with 9 bases lining up with TRBD1. V dropped 6 bases and J dropped 5; count of bases not matched to a gene: 10. CDR1 is SQVTM, CDR2 ANQGSEA, per germline. The CDR3 is 14 residues long. The CDR3 spells CSVIIQGADYGYTF. The CDR3 coding sequence is TGCAGCGTGATAATACAGGGGGCAGATTATGGCTACACCTTC. The full variable domain, rest sourced from reference TRBV29-1 and TRBJ1-2, is SAVISQKPSRDICQRGTSLTIQCQVDSQVTMMFWYRQQPGQSLTLIATANQGSEATYESGFVIDKFPISRPNLTFSTLTVSNMSPEDSSIYLCSVIIQGADYGYTFGSGTRLTVV.

The chain uses TRBV7-9 and TRBJ1-3; D gene unclear. CDR1 and CDR2 from the germline V gene are SEHNR and FQNEAQ (reference sequence). The CDR3 is 15 residues long. Trimming shortened V by 5 bases and J by 0 bases, and 11 bases separated the two germline ends. CDR3 DNA sequence: TGTGCCAGCAGCGCACAGCTGCTCTCTGGAAACACCATATATTTT. Protein: CASSAQLLSGNTIYF.

As to this clone: Within the sample, other DNA sequences also encode this same CDR3. The gene calls are TRBV5-4 and TRBJ2-5; no clear D. Germline V gene sequence: CDR1 SGHNT, CDR2 YYREEE (reference sequence). V lost 5 bases to trimming and J lost 2 bases, with 10 bases between them. This CDR3 spans 13 amino acids. The CDR3 here is CASSLTEQETQYF. CDR3 in DNA: TGTGCCAGCAGTTTGACGGAGCAAGAGACCCAGTACTTC.

This clone appeared a single time. Other nucleotide sequences from this sample produce the same CDR3. The chain carries TRBV9 and TRBJ2-1; TRBD2 matches at 7 bases. The CDR3 runs 15 residues. J lost 3 bases, V lost 2 bases, and 5 bases had no gene match. CDR1 SGDLS and CDR2 YYNGEE come from the germline V gene. CDR3 protein: CASSVAGAGYNEQFF. The DNA for the CDR3 is TGTGCCAGCAGCGTGGCGGGAGCGGGCTACAATGAGCAGTTCTTC.

The chain uses TRBV13 and TRBJ2-7, with 11 nucleotides matching TRBD2. From germline, CDR1 is PRHDT and CDR2 FYEKMQ (reference sequence). With V trimmed by 0 bases and J by 1 base, 8 bases remained unmatched. The CDR3 extends over 18 amino acids. The CDR3 sequence: CASSLGRLAGGESYEQYF. Written as DNA, the CDR3 is TGTGCCAGCAGCTTAGGACGGCTAGCGGGAGGCGAATCCTACGAGCAGTACTTC.